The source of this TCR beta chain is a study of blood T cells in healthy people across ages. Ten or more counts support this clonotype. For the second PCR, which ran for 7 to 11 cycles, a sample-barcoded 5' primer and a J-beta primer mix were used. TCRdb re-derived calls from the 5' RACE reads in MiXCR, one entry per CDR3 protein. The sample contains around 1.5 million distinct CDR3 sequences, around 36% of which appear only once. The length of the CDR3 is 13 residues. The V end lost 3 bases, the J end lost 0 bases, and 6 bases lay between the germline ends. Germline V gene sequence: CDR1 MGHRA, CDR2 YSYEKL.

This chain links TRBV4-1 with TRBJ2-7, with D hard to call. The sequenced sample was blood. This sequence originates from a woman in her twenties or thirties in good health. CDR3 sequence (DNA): TGCGCCAGCAGCCACACCTTCTCCTACGAGCAGTACTTC. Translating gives CASSHTFSYEQYF.